This T cell receptor beta chain comes out of a study of blood T cell repertoires in COVID-19. Study at large: Researchers got acute and convalescent COVID-19 samples from the United States, Italy and Spain. Nucleic acid was either cDNA or gDNA, and it came from T cells, B-cell-depleted T cells, or PBMCs.

How the authors handled the data: Amplified reference gene primers provided the basis for estimating nucleated cell counts. Generated by immunoSEQ multiplex PCR, the TCRdb table keeps only in-frame clones and is missing some. For V, J and clone size, that table is used; D and trimming come from the DNA. The sample contains tens of thousands of clones, approximately 80% of which appear only once. CDR3 size: 14 residues. Germline assignment: CDR1 SGHRS and CDR2 YFSETQ. V was pared by 1 base and J by 3 bases, with 10 bases between. Seattle researchers signed up patients amid active infection and tracked them longitudinally.

The genes are TRBV5-1 and TRBJ1-1, with D uncertain. Sequences were obtained from peripheral blood. This TCR was recovered from a man aged 45-65 years with COVID-19, enrolled during active disease. CDR3 region: CASSLRQRYTEAFF. As DNA, the CDR3 is TGCGCCAGCAGCTTGAGACAACGTTACACTGAAGCTTTCTTT.